This T cell receptor (beta chain) was documented in a study of cytotoxic CD8 clonotypes in ibrutinib-treated CLL. Findings of the study overall: Public clonotypes were rare and shrank or held steady on treatment.

V was pared by 0 bases and J by 0 bases, with 2 bases between. This CDR3 comprises 13 residues. Per germline, CDR1 SGDLS and CDR2 YYNGEE. The method was immunoSEQ multiplex PCR; TCRdb's version includes in-frame clones alone and lacks a portion of them. The sample holds fewer than 100,000 clones, roughly three quarters seen once. With respect to this clone: Antigen unknown. Other DNA sequences from this sample encode an identical CDR3 as well.

The material was PBMCs, obtained after 12 months of ibrutinib treatment. The V call is TRBV9, the J call TRBJ2-3; D is unresolved. The receptor was isolated from a human donor with chronic lymphocytic leukemia. The CDR3 DNA follows: TGTGCCAGCAGCGTAGGGAGCACAGATACGCAGTATTTT. It is translated as CASSVGSTDTQYF. Together with reference TRBV9 and TRBJ2-3, the CDR3 gives the full variable domain: DSGVTQTPKHLITATGQRVTLRCSPRSGDLSVYWYQQSLDQGLQFLIQYYNGEERAKGNILERFSAQQFPDLHSELNLSSLELGDSALYFCASSVGSTDTQYFGPGTRLTVL.